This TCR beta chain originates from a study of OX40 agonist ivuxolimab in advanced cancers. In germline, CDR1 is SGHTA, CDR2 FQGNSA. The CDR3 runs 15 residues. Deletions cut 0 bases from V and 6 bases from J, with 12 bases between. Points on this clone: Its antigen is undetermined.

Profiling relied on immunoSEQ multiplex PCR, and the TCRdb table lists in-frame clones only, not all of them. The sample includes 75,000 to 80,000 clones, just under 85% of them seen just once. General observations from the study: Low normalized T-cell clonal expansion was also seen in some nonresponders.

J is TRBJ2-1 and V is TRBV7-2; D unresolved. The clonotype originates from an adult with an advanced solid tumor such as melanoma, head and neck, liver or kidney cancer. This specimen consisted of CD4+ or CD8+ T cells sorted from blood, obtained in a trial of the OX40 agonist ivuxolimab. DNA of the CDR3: TGTGCCAGCAGCTTAGCAGGGTCGGAACTCAATGAGCAGTTCTTC. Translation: CASSLAGSELNEQFF.